This T cell receptor beta chain was found in a study of cytomegalovirus exposure and HLA in healthy donors. Study background: Both the 100 to 150 validation repertoires and the 600 to 700 first-cohort repertoires used the same platform, as reported by a later analysis. Findings and caveats of the study: The study designated 150 or so TCR beta chains cytomegalovirus-associated.

The table came from immunoSEQ multiplex PCR; TCRdb's copy has only in-frame clones and leaves some out. The sample has some 140,000 clones, 80% to 90% seen once. About this clone: Antigen specificity is unknown.

The CDR3 consists of 13 residues. The ends were cut back, 3 bases at V and 2 bases at J, with 8 bases in the middle. Germline V lookup: CDR1 MNHEY, CDR2 SMNVEV (reference sequence). The donors belonged to the roughly 110-subject validation cohort, separate from the roughly 650-subject first cohort. The source material was PBMCs. The clonotype comes from a woman aged 18-29 years in good health and CMV-seropositive. The chain uses TRBV27 and TRBJ2-7; no clear D gene. The DNA of the CDR3 is TGTGCCAGCAGTTTCTACGGAGCCTACGAGCAGTACTTC. This translates into CASSFYGAYEQYF.